The 19 T cell receptor beta chains presented below share a single source sample, sequenced in a study of CXCR3-negative and CXCR3-positive naive CD8 T cells. The method, 5' RACE with UMI labels, was used to prepare the TRB cDNA libraries. Reprocessing the 5' RACE reads, TCRdb reports a single entry for every CDR3 protein and omits DNA. The sample totals tens of thousands of distinct CDR3 sequences. Sequenced material: memory CD8+ T cells from blood. The receptors here all came from a human donor in good health. Some clones in this sample may be carry-over from other donors' samples.

The chain is built from TRBV7-2 and TRBJ2-2. Germline CDR1 reads SGHTA; CDR2 reads FQGNSA. The length of the CDR3 is 14 residues. The CDR3: CASSLGPATGELFF.

This chain joins TRBV6-2 or TRBV6-3 and TRBJ2-7. Germline CDR1 MNHEY, CDR2 SVGEGT. The CDR3 is made up of 13 amino acids. CDR3 loop: CASSFGDIQEQYF.

The V gene is TRBV28, the J gene TRBJ2-7; the TCRdb call, TRBD2, lacks DNA for checking. The CDR3 extends over 15 amino acids. The V gene's germline CDR1 is MDHEN and CDR2 SYDVKM. CDR3 protein: CASSKQAGPDNEQYF.

CDR3 protein: CSASGDREPSEQYF. The gene calls are TRBV20-1 and TRBJ2-7; the TCRdb D gene call, TRBD1, has no DNA to confirm it. Germline V gene data show CDR1 as DFQATT and CDR2 as SNEGSKA (reference sequence). This CDR3 has 14 residues.

The chain recombines TRBV14 with TRBJ2-2. Germline V CDR1 and CDR2: SGHDN, FVKESK. This CDR3 is built from 14 residues. The chain's CDR3 is CASSQTSETGELFF.

V gene TRBV20-1 combines with J gene TRBJ2-5. The CDR3 totals 15 residues. Germline lookup yields CDR1 DFQATT and CDR2 SNEGSKA (reference sequence). The CDR3 sequence is CSARFDGYGVETQYF.

The rearrangement uses TRBV5-1 and TRBJ2-1; the TCRdb call, TRBD1, lacks DNA for checking. The CDR3 sequence is 15 residues long. Germline V gives CDR1 SGHRS, CDR2 YFSETQ. The CDR3 reads CASRVYGQSNNEQFF.

This sequence joins TRBV7-2 and TRBJ2-3; absent DNA, TCRdb's TRBD2 call cannot be checked. The CDR3 runs to 17 residues. Per the germline V gene, CDR1 is SGHTA and CDR2 is FQGNSA. This CDR3 reads CASSLVPAGGTADTQYF.

CDR3 sequence: CASSLGGPTYEQYF. V and J are TRBV7-3 and TRBJ2-7; TCRdb outputs TRBD1, but without DNA this stays unchecked. The germline V gene has CDR1 SGHTA and CDR2 FQGTGA. The CDR3 sequence is 14 residues long.

The chain employs TRBV15 and TRBJ1-4; TCRdb's D call, TRBD1, is unchecked because there is no DNA. Germline V gene data show CDR1 as LNHNV and CDR2 as YYDKDF (reference sequence). This CDR3 comprises 14 residues. Here the CDR3 reads CATSGDRGREKLFF.

This chain's CDR3 is CSSSLEGWGNQPQHF. This sequence joins TRBV5-5 and TRBJ1-5; as DNA is missing, the TRBD1 call by TCRdb cannot be tested. Germline-derived CDR1 and CDR2 are SGHKS and YYEKEE (reference sequence). CDR3 length: 15 residues.

The chain links TRBV6-2 or TRBV6-3 to TRBJ2-7; TCRdb's D call of TRBD1 is untestable without DNA. This CDR3 contains 16 residues. Looked up from germline, CDR1 is MNHEY and CDR2 is SVGEGT. This CDR3 is CASSPLAGVSSYEQYF.

This sequence joins TRBV2 and TRBJ2-2; with no DNA, the TCRdb D assignment of TRBD1 cannot be verified. CDR1 and CDR2 (germline): SNHLY, FYNNEI. The CDR3 sequence is 15 residues long. The CDR3 region is CASEPGTVITGELFF.

The rearrangement uses TRBV24-1 and TRBJ2-5; TCRdb outputs TRBD1, but without DNA this stays unchecked. CDR1 and CDR2 from the germline V gene are KGHDR and SFDVKD. The CDR3 is 15 amino acids. The chain's CDR3 is CATSDTGKPRETQYF.

This clonotype is labeled medium-sized based on frequency. The chain is built from TRBV9 and TRBJ2-7; TCRdb indicates TRBD1, and absent DNA this call remains unverified. The CDR3 covers 14 residues. Germline V gives CDR1 SGDLS, CDR2 YYNGEE. The CDR3: CASSAGTPADEQYF.

The chain joins TRBV4-3 to TRBJ2-1; TCRdb proposes TRBD1, but this gene call is untestable without DNA. Germline loops: CDR1 LGHNA, CDR2 YSLEER. The CDR3 runs 16 residues. The CDR3 region is CASSPAGEEAYNEQFF.

This sequence joins TRBV7-2 and TRBJ2-1; the TRBD2 assignment by TCRdb is unverifiable without DNA. Germline V gene sequence: CDR1 SGHTA, CDR2 FQGNSA. The CDR3 length is 16 residues. The CDR3 is CASSLATLAGEDEQFF.

The chain uses TRBV7-2 and TRBJ1-2. Germline CDR1 and CDR2: SGHTA and FQGNSA. This CDR3 spans 13 amino acids. CDR3: CASSLVVLYGYTF.

V is TRBV29-1 and J is TRBJ1-2; with no DNA, the TCRdb D assignment of TRBD1 cannot be verified. The CDR3 loop spans 13 amino acids. Germline assignment: CDR1 SQVTM and CDR2 ANQGSEA. This CDR3 is CSVELSDSYGYTF.